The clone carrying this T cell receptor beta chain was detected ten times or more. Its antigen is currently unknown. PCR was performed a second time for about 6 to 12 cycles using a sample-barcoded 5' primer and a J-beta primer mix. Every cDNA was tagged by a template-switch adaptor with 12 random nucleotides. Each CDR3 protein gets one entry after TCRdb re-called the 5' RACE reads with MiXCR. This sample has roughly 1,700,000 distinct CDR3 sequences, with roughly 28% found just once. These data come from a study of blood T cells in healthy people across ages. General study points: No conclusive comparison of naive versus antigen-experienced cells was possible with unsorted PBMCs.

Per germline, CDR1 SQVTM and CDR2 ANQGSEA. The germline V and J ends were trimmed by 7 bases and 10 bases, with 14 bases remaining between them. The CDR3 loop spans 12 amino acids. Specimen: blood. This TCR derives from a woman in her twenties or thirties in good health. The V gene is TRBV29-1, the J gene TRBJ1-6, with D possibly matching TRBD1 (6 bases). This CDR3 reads CSAGDNSSPLHF. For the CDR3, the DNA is TGCAGCGCCGGGGACAATAGCTCACCCCTCCACTTT.